This T cell receptor beta chain was captured by sequencing in a study of cytomegalovirus exposure and HLA in healthy donors. To note about this clone: Antigen unknown.

The donors belonged to the roughly 110-subject validation cohort, separate from the approximately 700-subject first cohort. General study results and limits: The classifier was said to identify cytomegalovirus status with high specificity and sensitivity.

Using immunoSEQ multiplex PCR, the repertoire was profiled, and TCRdb retains in-frame clones only, with some absent. The sample lists tens of thousands of clones, roughly 80% seen once, with about 12% in the top ten. Germline V lookup: CDR1 SEHNR, CDR2 FQNEAQ (reference sequence). The CDR3 has 15 residues. V gave up 1 base and J gave up 6 bases, with 15 bases separating them. The TCR originated in a woman under 30 in good health and CMV-seropositive. Specimen: PBMCs. The chain employs TRBV7-9 and TRBJ1-2; maybe TRBD1 (6 bases). The DNA of the CDR3 is TGTGCCAGCAGCTTAGGTCTAGGGCAGGGGAATGGCTACACCTTC. This translates into CASSLGLGQGNGYTF. Supplemented by reference TRBV7-9 and TRBJ1-2, the full variable domain reads DTGVSQNPRHKITKRGQNVTFRCDPISEHNRLYWYRQTLGQGPEFLTYFQNEAQLEKSRLLSDRFSAERPKGSFSTLEIQRTEQGDSAMYLCASSLGLGQGNGYTFGSGTRLTVV.